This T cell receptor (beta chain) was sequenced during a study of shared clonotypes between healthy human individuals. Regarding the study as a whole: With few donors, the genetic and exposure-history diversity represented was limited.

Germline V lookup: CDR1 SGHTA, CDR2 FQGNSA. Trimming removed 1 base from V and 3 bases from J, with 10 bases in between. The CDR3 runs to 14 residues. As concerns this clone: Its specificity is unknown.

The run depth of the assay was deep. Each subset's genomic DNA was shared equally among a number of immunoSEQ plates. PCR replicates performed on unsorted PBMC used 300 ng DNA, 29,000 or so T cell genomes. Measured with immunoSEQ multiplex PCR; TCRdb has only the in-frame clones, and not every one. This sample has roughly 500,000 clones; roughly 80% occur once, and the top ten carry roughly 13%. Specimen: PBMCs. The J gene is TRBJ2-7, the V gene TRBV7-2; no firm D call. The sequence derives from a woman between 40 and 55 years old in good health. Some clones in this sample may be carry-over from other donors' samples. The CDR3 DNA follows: TGTGCCAGCAGCTTAGGAGGAAAGGGCTACGAGCAGTACTTC. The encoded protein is CASSLGGKGYEQYF. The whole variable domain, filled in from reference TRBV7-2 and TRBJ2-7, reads GAGVSQSPSNKVTEKGKDVELRCDPISGHTALYWYRQSLGQGLEFLIYFQGNSAPDKSGLPSDRFSAERTGGSVSTLTIQRTQQEDSAVYLCASSLGGKGYEQYFGPGTRLTVT.